The rows below give T cell receptor beta chains drawn from one sample of a study of graft-versus-host responses after intestinal transplantation. The data were produced by immunoSEQ multiplex PCR, yet TCRdb's version contains in-frame clones alone and is incomplete. The table has about 4,900 clones, about a quarter seen once. Sequencing used alloreactive CD8+ T cells from a mixed lymphocyte reaction culture, obtained before intestinal transplant. The source is a human patient who received an intestinal transplant. The CDR3 runs from the conserved cysteine through the conserved F or W. Only part of the rows carry a size: once, few, many, or a class if the clone is expanded.

v_call: TRBV13
clone_size: once
cdr3_aa: CASSPIGFGGGDNEQFF

v_call: TRBV4-2
clone_size: medium-sized
cdr3_aa: CASSQTPLAGGTYEQYF

v_call: TRBV13
clone_size: -
cdr3_aa: CASSLGSGTPEQPQHF

v_call: TRBV10-3
clone_size: -
cdr3_aa: CAISESGGRLTKNIQYF

v_call: TRBV5-8
clone_size: -
cdr3_aa: CASSLGQLYYEQYF

v_call: TRBV4-1
clone_size: few
cdr3_aa: CASSQGEGPPTDTQYF

v_call: TRBV15
clone_size: -
cdr3_aa: CATSSIAGGPGNEQFF

v_call: TRBV6-9
clone_size: few
cdr3_aa: CASSYSSGVGELFF

v_call: TRBV11-2
clone_size: medium-sized
cdr3_aa: CASSHGDMRTEAFF

v_call: TRBV28
clone_size: once
cdr3_aa: CASSFDPISHRGYNEQFF

v_call: TRBV2
clone_size: few
cdr3_aa: CASRDGVYGYTF

v_call: TRBV5-4
clone_size: -
cdr3_aa: CASSSFVGGPNEKLFF